This TCR beta chain appears in the sequencing data of a study of blood T cells in healthy people across ages. A J-beta primer mix and a sample-barcoded 5' primer were used in a second PCR of about 7 to 12 cycles. A template-switch adaptor containing 12 random nucleotides labeled each cDNA molecule. Each CDR3 protein gets one entry after TCRdb re-called the 5' RACE reads with MiXCR. The sample has 700,000 to 1,000,000 distinct CDR3 sequences; approximately 44% are singletons. V gave up 8 bases and J gave up 6 bases; unmatched junction bases: 5. The length of the CDR3 is 13 residues. The germline gives CDR1 SGHDT, CDR2 YYEEEE. Healthy Russian Caucasian donors spanned ages roughly 6 to 90 years. Overall study findings and caveats: Naive T cell percentage showed a strong correlation with TCR beta diversity.

Of note for this clonotype: Its antigen is unidentified.

The chain uses TRBV5-6 and TRBJ2-4; 10 bases agree with TRBD1. The sequence came from a man aged 55 to 70 in good health. Sequenced sample: blood. CDR3: CARSGDRGNIQYF. The CDR3 DNA reads TGTGCCAGAAGCGGGGACAGGGGAAACATTCAGTACTTC.